What follows describes a single T cell receptor (beta chain). Its specificity is not known. Clones were sequenced by immunoSEQ multiplex PCR, and TCRdb holds only the in-frame ones, with some missing. The table shows about 1,500 clones, with approximately 25% occurring only once. These data are taken from a study of T cells in localized non-small cell lung cancer. The V and J ends lost 6 bases and 4 bases, in that order; junction bases with no gene match: 7. CDR3 length: 14 residues. The germline V gene has CDR1 SGDLS and CDR2 YYNGEE. Findings of the study overall: The study found T cell clonality highest in uninvolved adjacent lung, above tumor. With higher T cell density in blood came longer overall survival. Adjacent lung had a median approximately 57 of the 100 largest tumor clones.

Two independent pathologists confirmed no atypia in lung taken at least 2 cm from tumor. The source material was normal lung tissue next to the tumor, sampled before any cancer treatment. The chain joins TRBV9 to TRBJ1-2; 9 nucleotides match TRBD1. The clonotype was recovered from a female donor at least 60 years old with stage II lung adenocarcinoma. The DNA of the CDR3 is TGTGCCAGCACCGAACAGGGGGCGATCTATGGCTACACCTTC. Residues: CASTEQGAIYGYTF.